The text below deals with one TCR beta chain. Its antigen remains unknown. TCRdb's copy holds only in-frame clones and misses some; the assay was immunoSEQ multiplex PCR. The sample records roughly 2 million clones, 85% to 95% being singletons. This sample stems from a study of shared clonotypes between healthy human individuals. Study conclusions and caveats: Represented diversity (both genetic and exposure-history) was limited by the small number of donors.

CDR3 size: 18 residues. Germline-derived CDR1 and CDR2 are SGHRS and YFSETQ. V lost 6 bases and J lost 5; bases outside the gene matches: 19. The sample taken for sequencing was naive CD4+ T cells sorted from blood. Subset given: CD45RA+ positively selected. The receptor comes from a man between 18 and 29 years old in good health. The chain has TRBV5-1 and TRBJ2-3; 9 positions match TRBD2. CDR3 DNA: TGCGCCAGCACCCCGCGGGTAGCGGGGGAGTCGAGGGGAGATACGCAGTATTTT. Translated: CASTPRVAGESRGDTQYF.